The T cell receptor beta chain under discussion was sequenced for a study of CD8+ T cells in alopecia areata. Looking at the study overall: Treated patients received oral tofacitinib, 5 to 10 mg twice daily.

In each case, RNA was isolated and then reverse transcribed into cDNA as the sequencing template. This table comes from immunoSEQ multiplex PCR, and its TCRdb copy is limited to in-frame clones, with some not included. Of 100,000 to 140,000 clones detected, 80% to 85% appear once; the ten largest clones hold roughly 23%. Regarding this clone: The target antigen is unknown.

The CDR3 is 15 residues long. V gave up 7 bases and J gave up 4 bases, with 19 bases separating them. The germline gives CDR1 LNHDA, CDR2 SQIVND (reference sequence). Treatment: oral pan-JAK inhibitor, 5-10 mg twice daily. Those with alopecia areata gave lesional scalp punch biopsies and peripheral blood. Overall study results and limits: Scalp clonality dropped significantly under tofacitinib, as did expanded CD8+ top-100 clones. TCRs were shared less clearly across patients than in mice, possibly for HLA-related reasons.

The chain couples TRBV19 to TRBJ1-2; D gene ambiguous. The sequence was collected from a human donor with alopecia areata. This sample comprised CD8+ T cells sorted from blood, obtained at week 24, from a patient treated with tofacitinib. In DNA form, the CDR3 reads TGTGCCAGTACTCCTTCGGTTGGCAGCATCTATGGCTACACCTTC. As protein: CASTPSVGSIYGYTF.